This note documents a single TCR beta chain sequence. The data belong to a study of blood T cell repertoires in COVID-19. On the study more broadly: The samples span acute and convalescent COVID-19 from the United States, Italy and Spain. Sources were T cells, B-cell-depleted T cells, or PBMCs; the material itself was cDNA or gDNA.

Study processing details: Amplified reference gene primers provided the basis for estimating nucleated cell counts. Clones were sequenced by immunoSEQ multiplex PCR, and TCRdb holds only the in-frame ones, with some missing. V and J calls and clone size are given by that table; D and trimming were obtained from the DNA. The top ten clones hold more than 6% of a sample with about 240,000 clones, around four fifths of them seen once. CDR1 KGHDR and CDR2 SFDVKD come from the germline V gene. With V trimmed by 3 bases and J by 8 bases, 9 bases remained unmatched. This CDR3 has 15 amino acids. The specimen was peripheral blood. The chain couples TRBV24-1 to TRBJ1-2, with 9 bases matching TRBD1. The TCR sequence derives from a woman aged 55-70 years with active or convalescent COVID-19. The CDR3 loop reads CATSDDGDRARGYTF. DNA of the CDR3: TGTGCCACCAGTGATGATGGGGACAGGGCGCGAGGCTACACCTTC.